Listed below are T cell receptor beta chains from one sample, sequenced in a study of cytomegalovirus exposure and HLA in healthy donors. Using immunoSEQ multiplex PCR, the repertoire was profiled, and TCRdb retains in-frame clones only, with some absent. The table shows approximately 140,000 clones, with about 88% occurring only once. Sequencing was performed on PBMCs. The receptor set was obtained from a man in his late teens or twenties in good health and CMV-seropositive. Each CDR3 is given with its conserved first and last residue. The D gene is left open where the match is weak. The size entry is marked missing in some rows and otherwise reads once, few, many or a size class.

cdr3_length: 20; d_call: TRBD2; j_call: TRBJ2-1; v_call: TRBV27; clone_size: .; cdr3_nt: TGTGCCAGCAACTCGAGGGGGATGGGCGGGGGGGCCCTTTTTAGTAATGAGCAGTTCTTC; cdr3_aa: CASNSRGMGGGALFSNEQFF
cdr3_length: 16; d_call: .; j_call: TRBJ2-1; v_call: TRBV9; clone_size: .; cdr3_nt: TGTGCCAGCAGCGATGGGCTCGACCTCACCTACAATGAGCAGTTCTTC; cdr3_aa: CASSDGLDLTYNEQFF
cdr3_length: 13; d_call: TRBD1; j_call: TRBJ2-7; v_call: TRBV30; clone_size: .; cdr3_nt: TGTGCCTGGAGTGTAAGGGGGCTCAACGAGCAGTACTTC; cdr3_aa: CAWSVRGLNEQYF
cdr3_length: 16; d_call: .; j_call: TRBJ2-6; v_call: TRBV9; clone_size: .; cdr3_nt: TGTGCCAGCAGCGTAGGGTGGGGAGCTGGGGCCAACGTCCTGACTTTC; cdr3_aa: CASSVGWGAGANVLTF
cdr3_length: 16; d_call: TRBD1; j_call: TRBJ1-2; v_call: TRBV18; clone_size: .; cdr3_nt: TGTGCCAGCTCACTCAGCTGGGACAGGGGGGCAGACACCCCCACCTTC; cdr3_aa: CASSLSWDRGADTPTF
cdr3_length: 16; d_call: .; j_call: TRBJ1-6; v_call: TRBV21-1; clone_size: .; cdr3_nt: TGTGCCAGCAGCAAAGCGCGGACAGGGTCCGGGTCACCCCTCCACTTT; cdr3_aa: CASSKARTGSGSPLHF
cdr3_length: 15; d_call: .; j_call: TRBJ2-1; v_call: TRBV6-5; clone_size: .; cdr3_nt: TGTGCCAGCAGTTCGACCCGGGACACCTACAATGAGCAGTTCTTC; cdr3_aa: CASSSTRDTYNEQFF
cdr3_length: 15; d_call: TRBD1; j_call: TRBJ2-1; v_call: TRBV27; clone_size: .; cdr3_nt: TGTGCCACCCAGCGACGACAGGGGTTCAACAATGAGCAGTTCTTC; cdr3_aa: CATQRRQGFNNEQFF
cdr3_length: 15; d_call: TRBD2; j_call: TRBJ2-1; v_call: TRBV5-1; clone_size: .; cdr3_nt: TGCGCCAGCAGCTTGAGGAGGGAGGGCCGAAATGAGCAGTTCTTC; cdr3_aa: CASSLRREGRNEQFF
cdr3_length: 15; d_call: .; j_call: TRBJ2-5; v_call: TRBV5-4; clone_size: few; cdr3_nt: TGTGCCAGCAGCCCCGAATTATCTGGAGAAGAGACCCAGTACTTC; cdr3_aa: CASSPELSGEETQYF
cdr3_length: 15; d_call: .; j_call: TRBJ1-3; v_call: TRBV30; clone_size: .; cdr3_nt: TGTGCCTGGAGTTTCGCGGGGGGTTCTCGAAACACCATATATTTT; cdr3_aa: CAWSFAGGSRNTIYF
cdr3_length: 16; d_call: TRBD2; j_call: TRBJ2-2; v_call: TRBV9; clone_size: .; cdr3_nt: TGTGCCAGCAGCGTAGTGCTAGCGGGAGGGAACGGGGAGCTGTTTTTT; cdr3_aa: CASSVVLAGGNGELFF
cdr3_length: 14; d_call: .; j_call: TRBJ2-7; v_call: TRBV19; clone_size: .; cdr3_nt: TGTGCCAGCCCTCCTCAACGGGGTCATCACGAGCAGTACTTC; cdr3_aa: CASPPQRGHHEQYF
cdr3_length: 11; d_call: .; j_call: TRBJ2-2; v_call: TRBV6-5; clone_size: .; cdr3_nt: TGTGCCAGCAGCCCAACCGGGGAGCTGTTTTTT; cdr3_aa: CASSPTGELFF
cdr3_length: 14; d_call: .; j_call: TRBJ1-5; v_call: TRBV7-8; clone_size: .; cdr3_nt: TGTGCCAGCAGCTTTGGCCAGAGAGGTCAGCCCCAGCATTTT; cdr3_aa: CASSFGQRGQPQHF
cdr3_length: 15; d_call: TRBD1; j_call: TRBJ2-7; v_call: TRBV5-1; clone_size: once; cdr3_nt: TGCGCCAGCAGCCCAACCGGGACAGGGCCCAACGAGCAGTACTTC; cdr3_aa: CASSPTGTGPNEQYF
cdr3_length: 11; d_call: .; j_call: TRBJ2-3; v_call: TRBV5-1; clone_size: .; cdr3_nt: TGCGCCAGCAGCTTGTCGGAGGCGCAGTATTTT; cdr3_aa: CASSLSEAQYF
cdr3_length: 13; d_call: .; j_call: TRBJ2-7; v_call: TRBV30; clone_size: .; cdr3_nt: TGTGCCTGGAGTACCTTCGGTCGGGGCGAGCAGTACTTC; cdr3_aa: CAWSTFGRGEQYF
cdr3_length: 15; d_call: .; j_call: TRBJ1-1; v_call: TRBV23-1; clone_size: .; cdr3_nt: TGCGCCAGCAGGGACATAAGATTGCCAAACACTGAAGCTTTCTTT; cdr3_aa: CASRDIRLPNTEAFF
cdr3_length: 13; d_call: .; j_call: TRBJ2-1; v_call: TRBV2; clone_size: once; cdr3_nt: TGTGCCAGCACCGAAACTCCAGGCGGGAACGAGTTCTTC; cdr3_aa: CASTETPGGNEFF
cdr3_length: 15; d_call: .; j_call: TRBJ1-2; v_call: TRBV6-1; clone_size: many; cdr3_nt: TGTGCCAGCAGTGGCGACACAACGCGGGACTATGGCTACACCTTC; cdr3_aa: CASSGDTTRDYGYTF
cdr3_length: 17; d_call: TRBD2; j_call: TRBJ2-7; v_call: TRBV4-1; clone_size: .; cdr3_nt: TGCGCCAGCAGCCTATCCTTTGGAGCGGGAGGGTTCTACGAGCAGTACTTC; cdr3_aa: CASSLSFGAGGFYEQYF
cdr3_length: 13; d_call: .; j_call: TRBJ1-6; v_call: TRBV5-6; clone_size: .; cdr3_nt: TGTGCCAGCAGCGGGCAGCCAAATTCACCCCTCCACTTT; cdr3_aa: CASSGQPNSPLHF
cdr3_length: 15; d_call: TRBD2; j_call: TRBJ2-5; v_call: TRBV5-1; clone_size: .; cdr3_nt: TGCGCCAGCAGGACTAGCGGGCGGAGCCAAGAGACCCAGTACTTC; cdr3_aa: CASRTSGRSQETQYF
cdr3_length: 15; d_call: .; j_call: TRBJ1-6; v_call: TRBV4-2; clone_size: .; cdr3_nt: TGTGCCAGCAGCCAAGATAGGGAGGGCAATTCACCCCTCCACTTT; cdr3_aa: CASSQDREGNSPLHF
cdr3_length: 16; d_call: TRBD1; j_call: TRBJ1-2; v_call: TRBV29-1; clone_size: .; cdr3_nt: TGCAGCGTGGGAGGACAGGGGGCCGGAAAAAACTATGGCTACACCTTC; cdr3_aa: CSVGGQGAGKNYGYTF
cdr3_length: 15; d_call: .; j_call: TRBJ2-5; v_call: TRBV10-3; clone_size: once; cdr3_nt: TGTGCCATCAGTGATGAGTGGGCTATCCAAGAGACCCAGTACTTC; cdr3_aa: CAISDEWAIQETQYF
cdr3_length: 14; d_call: .; j_call: TRBJ2-7; v_call: TRBV5-6; clone_size: .; cdr3_nt: TGTGCCAGCAGCTTCGGGGTAGGAACCTACGAGCAGTACTTC; cdr3_aa: CASSFGVGTYEQYF
cdr3_length: 17; d_call: .; j_call: TRBJ2-3; v_call: TRBV9; clone_size: .; cdr3_nt: TGTGCCAGCAGCGTAGATTCTGCGGGGCTCAGCACAGATACGCAGTATTTT; cdr3_aa: CASSVDSAGLSTDTQYF
cdr3_length: 14; d_call: TRBD1; j_call: TRBJ1-1; v_call: TRBV11-2; clone_size: .; cdr3_nt: TGTGCCAGCAGCCCTCGACAGGGGAACACTGAAGCTTTCTTT; cdr3_aa: CASSPRQGNTEAFF
cdr3_length: 14; d_call: TRBD1; j_call: TRBJ2-3; v_call: TRBV27; clone_size: .; cdr3_nt: TGTGCCAGCAGTTCCTTGACAGGGGTAGATACGCAGTATTTT; cdr3_aa: CASSSLTGVDTQYF
cdr3_length: 14; d_call: TRBD1; j_call: TRBJ1-5; v_call: TRBV29-1; clone_size: .; cdr3_nt: TGCAGCGTTTGGGACAGCGGAAGCAATCAGCCCCAGCATTTT; cdr3_aa: CSVWDSGSNQPQHF
cdr3_length: 15; d_call: TRBD2; j_call: TRBJ2-3; v_call: TRBV14; clone_size: .; cdr3_nt: TGTGCCAGCAGCCAGGCGGGACTAGCGTCAGATACGCAGTATTTT; cdr3_aa: CASSQAGLASDTQYF
cdr3_length: 16; d_call: .; j_call: TRBJ2-7; v_call: TRBV7-9; clone_size: .; cdr3_nt: TGTGCCAGCAGCCACCTGGCCGGGAGGGGGCCCTACGAGCAGTACTTC; cdr3_aa: CASSHLAGRGPYEQYF
cdr3_length: 13; d_call: TRBD1; j_call: TRBJ1-2; v_call: TRBV18; clone_size: .; cdr3_nt: TGTGCCAGCTCAGAGGACAGGAACTATGGCTACACCTTC; cdr3_aa: CASSEDRNYGYTF
cdr3_length: 17; d_call: TRBD1; j_call: TRBJ1-5; v_call: TRBV19; clone_size: .; cdr3_nt: TGTGCCAGTAGTATAAAGACAGGGGGCTTAGGCAATCAGCCCCAGCATTTT; cdr3_aa: CASSIKTGGLGNQPQHF
cdr3_length: 18; d_call: .; j_call: TRBJ2-7; v_call: TRBV27; clone_size: .; cdr3_nt: TGTGCCAGCTCCCGAACGGGGACACCACGACCCGTCTCCTACGAGCAGTACTTC; cdr3_aa: CASSRTGTPRPVSYEQYF
cdr3_length: 15; d_call: TRBD1; j_call: TRBJ1-4; v_call: TRBV18; clone_size: .; cdr3_nt: TGTGCCAGCTCACCTCCAGGACAGGGGAATGAAAAACTGTTTTTT; cdr3_aa: CASSPPGQGNEKLFF
cdr3_length: 15; d_call: TRBD1; j_call: TRBJ1-1; v_call: TRBV27; clone_size: .; cdr3_nt: TGTGCCAGCAGTTCAGGGGGCGCATGGGATACTGAAGCTTTCTTT; cdr3_aa: CASSSGGAWDTEAFF
cdr3_length: 18; d_call: .; j_call: TRBJ2-4; v_call: TRBV19; clone_size: .; cdr3_nt: TGTGCCAGTAGTATGACCGCGGCAGGGGCCCGGGGTTATTATCTTCAGTACTTC; cdr3_aa: CASSMTAAGARGYYLQYF
cdr3_length: 14; d_call: TRBD1; j_call: TRBJ2-7; v_call: TRBV6-5; clone_size: .; cdr3_nt: TGTGCCAGCAGTCACCGGGACAGAGTCTACGAGCAGTACTTC; cdr3_aa: CASSHRDRVYEQYF
cdr3_length: 13; d_call: .; j_call: TRBJ1-1; v_call: TRBV25-1; clone_size: many; cdr3_nt: TGTGCCAGCAGTGACTACAGGAACACTGAAGCTTTCTTT; cdr3_aa: CASSDYRNTEAFF
cdr3_length: 15; d_call: .; j_call: TRBJ1-2; v_call: TRBV5-4; clone_size: medium-sized; cdr3_nt: TGTGCCAGCAGCGAGGATGCCAGGGGTGGCTATGGCTACACCTTC; cdr3_aa: CASSEDARGGYGYTF
cdr3_length: 11; d_call: .; j_call: TRBJ1-1; v_call: TRBV25-1; clone_size: .; cdr3_nt: TGTGCCAGTACAAAGAACACTGAAGCTTTCTTT; cdr3_aa: CASTKNTEAFF
cdr3_length: 14; d_call: TRBD1; j_call: TRBJ1-1; v_call: TRBV7-9; clone_size: .; cdr3_nt: TGTGCCAGCAGCTACCAGACAGGGGAGACTGAAGCTTTCTTT; cdr3_aa: CASSYQTGETEAFF
cdr3_length: 14; d_call: TRBD2; j_call: TRBJ2-7; v_call: TRBV9; clone_size: .; cdr3_nt: TGTGCCAGTCGAACCGGACTAGCGTCCTACGAGCAGTACTTC; cdr3_aa: CASRTGLASYEQYF
cdr3_length: 14; d_call: TRBD2; j_call: TRBJ2-7; v_call: TRBV6-5; clone_size: .; cdr3_nt: TGTGCCAGCAGTTACGGCAGACTAGCTCCCGAGCAGTACTTC; cdr3_aa: CASSYGRLAPEQYF
cdr3_length: 15; d_call: TRBD1; j_call: TRBJ1-2; v_call: TRBV6-5; clone_size: .; cdr3_nt: TGTGCCAGCAGGGAGACAGGGGACTCTAACTATGGCTACACCTTC; cdr3_aa: CASRETGDSNYGYTF
cdr3_length: 16; d_call: TRBD2; j_call: TRBJ2-1; v_call: TRBV5-1; clone_size: .; cdr3_nt: TGCGCCAGCAGCGCGGGAGGGACTCGGATGGGAAATGAGCAGTTCTTC; cdr3_aa: CASSAGGTRMGNEQFF
cdr3_length: 17; d_call: .; j_call: TRBJ1-3; v_call: TRBV18; clone_size: .; cdr3_nt: TGTGCCAGCTCACCATCAGGTTTTCTGAGCTCTGGAAACACCATATATTTT; cdr3_aa: CASSPSGFLSSGNTIYF
cdr3_length: 14; d_call: .; j_call: TRBJ1-1; v_call: TRBV27; clone_size: .; cdr3_nt: TGTGCCAGCAGTTTCCGGGGTCATGCCTTGGGAGCTTTCTTT; cdr3_aa: CASSFRGHALGAFF
cdr3_length: 16; d_call: TRBD1; j_call: TRBJ2-7; v_call: TRBV7-9; clone_size: .; cdr3_nt: TGTGCCAGCAGCGCGCCTGGGACAGGGGATGCCTACGAGCAGTACTTC; cdr3_aa: CASSAPGTGDAYEQYF
cdr3_length: 14; d_call: .; j_call: TRBJ1-1; v_call: TRBV5-1; clone_size: .; cdr3_nt: TGCGCCAGCAGCGTAGCGGGGAGGAACACTGAAGCTTTCTTT; cdr3_aa: CASSVAGRNTEAFF
cdr3_length: 17; d_call: .; j_call: TRBJ1-5; v_call: TRBV28; clone_size: .; cdr3_nt: TGTGCCAGCAGTCCTTCCAGGGCTTTCGGAGATTTCCAGCCCCAGCATTTT; cdr3_aa: CASSPSRAFGDFQPQHF
cdr3_length: 15; d_call: .; j_call: TRBJ1-2; v_call: TRBV11-2; clone_size: .; cdr3_nt: TGTGCCAGCAGCTGGCCCAGGCCCATGTACTATGGCTACACCTTC; cdr3_aa: CASSWPRPMYYGYTF